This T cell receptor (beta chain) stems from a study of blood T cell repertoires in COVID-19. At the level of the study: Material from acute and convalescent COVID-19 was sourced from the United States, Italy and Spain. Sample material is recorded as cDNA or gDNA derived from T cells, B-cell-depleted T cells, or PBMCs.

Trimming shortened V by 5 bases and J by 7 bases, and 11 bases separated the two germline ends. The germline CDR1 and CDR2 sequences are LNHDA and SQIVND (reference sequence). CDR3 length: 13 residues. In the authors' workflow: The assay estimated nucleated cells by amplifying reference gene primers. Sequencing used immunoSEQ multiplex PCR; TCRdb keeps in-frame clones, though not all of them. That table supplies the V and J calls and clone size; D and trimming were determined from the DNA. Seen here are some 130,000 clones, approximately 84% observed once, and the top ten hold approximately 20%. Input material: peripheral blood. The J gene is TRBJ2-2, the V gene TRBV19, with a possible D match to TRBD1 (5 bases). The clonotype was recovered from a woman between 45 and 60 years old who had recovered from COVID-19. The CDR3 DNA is TGTGCCAGTAGTGCCCAGGGCGTCGGGGAGCTGTTTTTT. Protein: CASSAQGVGELFF. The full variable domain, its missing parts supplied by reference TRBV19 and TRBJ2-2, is DGGITQSPKYLFRKEGQNVTLSCEQNLNHDAMYWYRQDPGQGLRLIYYSQIVNDFQKGDIAEGYSVSREKKESFPLTVTSAQKNPTAFYLCASSAQGVGELFFGEGSRLTVL.